This T cell receptor (beta chain) was profiled in a study of cytomegalovirus exposure and HLA in healthy donors. Study-wide points: With later analysis, a missense DCLRE1C variant became linked to TCR beta V- and J-gene trimming. Roughly even sequencing depth across donors was the assumption behind the presence/absence analyses.

For this clone: What it binds is not known.

PCR primers comprised 60 Vbeta and 13 Jbeta primers. Clones were read by immunoSEQ multiplex PCR, and TCRdb kept only the in-frame ones, dropping some. The sample includes 150,000 to 200,000 clones, roughly 87% of them seen just once. Germline CDR1 is MDHEN and CDR2 is SYDVKM. This CDR3 contains 14 residues. With 4 bases clipped from V and 5 bases from J, the junction kept 7 bases outside the gene matches. The sequence was obtained from a boy younger than 10 in good health and CMV-seronegative. The genes are TRBV28 and TRBJ1-1; 7 nucleotides agree with TRBD1. Sequences were obtained from PBMCs. The CDR3 region is CASSSAGGRTEAFF. The CDR3 DNA is TGTGCCAGCAGTTCAGCAGGGGGAAGGACTGAAGCTTTCTTT.